This T cell receptor (beta chain) was observed in a study of cytomegalovirus exposure and HLA in healthy donors. Whole-study context: There were 350 to 400 genotyped donors. Of these, roughly 86% fell in the genetic ancestry cluster associated with self-reported Caucasian donors.

In the PCR, 60 Vbeta and 13 Jbeta primers were used. Measured with immunoSEQ multiplex PCR; TCRdb has only the in-frame clones, and not every one. The repertoire includes 110,000 to 150,000 clones, around 78% of them detected once, and about 2.4% sits in the top ten. The clonotype was recovered from a woman aged 18 to 35 in good health and CMV-seropositive. The specimen sequenced was PBMCs.

The CDR3 nucleotides are TGTGCCAGCAGCTTTAGGGGGAACAATGAGCAGTTCTTC. It is translated as CASSFRGNNEQFF. The genes are TRBV7-2 and TRBJ2-1, with D perhaps TRBD1 (6 bases). This CDR3 is built from 13 residues. CDR1 and CDR2 (germline): SGHTA, FQGNSA. With 3 bases removed from V and 5 bases from J, the gap between germline ends came to 8 bases.